What follows is one T cell receptor (beta chain) and its context. This entry is derived from a study of neoadjuvant nivolumab and ipilimumab in lung cancer. V lost 4 bases and J 8 bases, leaving 15 bases between the germline ends. The CDR3 extends over 14 amino acids. CDR1 and CDR2 from the germline V gene are SGHRS and YFSETQ. TCRdb's copy holds only in-frame clones and misses some; the assay was immunoSEQ multiplex PCR. The data show over 25,000 clones, 80% seen once. This sample comprised peripheral blood, obtained before neoadjuvant nivolumab, alone or with ipilimumab. The clonotype comes from an adult with non-small cell lung cancer. The chain joins TRBV5-1 to TRBJ1-4, with D unresolved. The DNA of the CDR3 is TGCGCCAGCAGCGAAACCGTCGGTAAGGAAAAACTGTTTTTT. As protein: CASSETVGKEKLFF.